These 15 T cell receptor beta chains share one sample of origin, sequenced in a study of beta chain features in type 1 diabetes. Expressed TCRB transcripts were sequenced because the isolated RNA had all been reverse transcribed beforehand. TCRdb keeps only in-frame clones here, not all; method: immunoSEQ multiplex PCR. The sample has around 500,000 clones, about an eighth seen once. The sequenced sample was naive CD4+ T cells from blood. All receptors come from a woman aged 18-30 years in good health.

This sequence joins TRBV15 and TRBJ2-7; 7 bases match TRBD1. V lost 1 base to trimming and J lost 0 bases; unmatched junction nucleotides: 6. Germline lookup yields CDR1 LNHNV and CDR2 YYDKDF (reference sequence). CDR3 length: 16 amino acids. The CDR3 here is CATSRGLGQSSYEQYF. The CDR3 DNA sequence: TGTGCCACCAGCAGAGGTCTGGGACAGTCCTCCTACGAGCAGTACTTC.

The chain recombines TRBV4-1 with TRBJ1-2, with D uncertain. CDR1 is MGHRA and CDR2 is YSYEKL in the germline V gene. The ends were cut back, 5 bases at V and 4 bases at J, with 11 bases in the middle. CDR3 size: 13 residues. The CDR3 protein is CASSRDTFYGYTF. The CDR3 coding sequence is TGCGCCAGCAGCAGAGACACGTTCTATGGCTACACCTTC.

In this sample, this clone turned up a few times. The chain links TRBV19 to TRBJ2-1; no firm D call. In germline, CDR1 is LNHDA, CDR2 SQIVND (reference sequence). The CDR3 is 13 amino acids. With 6 bases removed from V and 0 bases from J, the gap between germline ends came to 6 bases. As DNA, the CDR3 is TGTGCCAGTAGAGCCGTCTCCTACAATGAGCAGTTCTTC. It specifies CASRAVSYNEQFF.

V and J are TRBV18 and TRBJ2-1; unclear D gene. Germline CDR1 and CDR2: KGHSH and LQKENI. Trimming shortened V by 2 bases and J by 1 base, and 9 bases separated the two germline ends. The CDR3 contains 15 residues. DNA of the CDR3: TGTGCCAGCTCACCAGGGCTAGTTTCCTACAATGAGCAGTTCTTC. Its protein is CASSPGLVSYNEQFF. Together with reference TRBV18 and TRBJ2-1, the CDR3 gives the full variable domain: NAGVMQNPRHLVRRRGQEARLRCSPMKGHSHVYWYRQLPEEGLKFMVYLQKENIIDESGMPKERFSAEFPKEGPSILRIQQVVRGDSAAYFCASSPGLVSYNEQFFGPGTRLTVL.

As DNA, the CDR3 is TGTGCCTGGAAAGGGGGGCTCTACGAGCAGTACTTC. This sequence encodes CAWKGGLYEQYF. This chain connects TRBV30 to TRBJ2-7; D may correspond to TRBD1 or TRBD2 (6 bases each). CDR3 size: 12 residues. Looked up from germline, CDR1 is GTSNPN and CDR2 is SVGIG (reference sequence). V was pared by 4 bases and J by 3 bases, with 10 bases between.

The chain recombines TRBV7-2 with TRBJ1-2, with D unresolved. CDR1 and CDR2 (germline): SGHTA, FQGNSA. The V gene lost 5 bases and the J gene lost 0 bases, with 7 bases spanning the gap. The CDR3 totals 13 residues. CDR3: CASSPVSNYGYTF. In DNA, the CDR3 is TGTGCCAGCAGCCCAGTGTCTAACTATGGCTACACCTTC.

V and J are TRBV11-2 and TRBJ2-4, with 8 positions matching TRBD2. The V segment lost 3 bases and the J segment 0 bases; nucleotides outside the gene matches: 1. The CDR3 is 15 residues long. From germline, CDR1 is SGHAT and CDR2 FQNNGV. The CDR3 nucleotides are TGTGCCAGCAGCTTTACTAGCGGAGCCAAAAACATTCAGTACTTC. Protein sequence: CASSFTSGAKNIQYF.

CDR3 residues: CASSPPDRYNEKLFF. CDR3 sequence (DNA): TGTGCCAGCAGCCCCCCGGACAGATATAATGAAAAACTGTTTTTT. This chain connects TRBV7-9 to TRBJ1-4; D may be TRBD1 (6 bases). V lost 5 bases and J 4 bases, leaving 14 bases between the germline ends. Germline lookup yields CDR1 SEHNR and CDR2 FQNEAQ (reference sequence). The CDR3 consists of 15 residues.

The chain employs TRBV5-1 and TRBJ2-1, with 8 bases that match TRBD1. J gave up 7 bases and V 6 bases, and 12 bases lay outside the gene matches. CDR1 is SGHRS and CDR2 is YFSETQ in the germline V gene. The CDR3 totals 15 residues. The CDR3 sequence: CASISTQGAGNEQFF. The CDR3, as DNA: TGCGCCAGCATTTCTACGCAGGGGGCGGGGAATGAGCAGTTCTTC.

A word on this clone: A read error is possible here, since a much larger clone lies one base away. The V gene is TRBV4-2, the J gene TRBJ2-5; D gene ambiguous. This CDR3 is built from 10 residues. V was clipped by 0 bases and J by 7 bases, with 0 bases between them. Germline V gene lookup returns CDR1 LGHNA and CDR2 YNFKEQ. The CDR3 reads CASSQETQYF. CDR3 bases: TGTGCCAGCAGCCAAGAGACCCAGTACTTC.

The chain carries TRBV27 and TRBJ1-6; D call uncertain. CDR3 length: 16 residues. Germline lookup yields CDR1 MNHEY and CDR2 SMNVEV (reference sequence). V was cut by 0 bases and J by 4 bases, with 10 bases left in between. CDR3: CASSLSSARYNSPLHF. CDR3 bases: TGTGCCAGCAGTTTATCTTCTGCCAGATATAATTCACCCCTCCACTTT.

This clone was counted between two and nine times. J is TRBJ2-3 and V is TRBV9; D not resolved. The germline V and J ends were trimmed by 0 bases and 7 bases, with 15 bases remaining between them. Germline V gives CDR1 SGDLS, CDR2 YYNGEE. The CDR3 runs 15 residues. The chain's CDR3 is CASSVDLGVGYTQYF. The CDR3 coding sequence is TGTGCCAGCAGCGTAGACCTTGGGGTAGGATATACGCAGTATTTT.

This clone was detected only a few times. The chain links TRBV5-4 to TRBJ2-1, with TRBD2 identical over 8 bases. The CDR3 runs 16 residues. Per the germline V gene, CDR1 is SGHNT and CDR2 is YYREEE (reference sequence). The V and J ends lost 1 base and 9 bases, in that order; junction bases with no gene match: 12. The CDR3 region has the DNA TGTGCCAGCAGCTTGACTAGCGGACGCCTTATTCCTGAGCAGTTCTTC. Protein sequence: CASSLTSGRLIPEQFF.

There are a few counts of this clone. The V call is TRBV4-1, the J call TRBJ1-4; D call uncertain. Deletions cut 1 base from V and 12 bases from J, with 9 bases between. The V gene's germline CDR1 is MGHRA and CDR2 YSYEKL. This CDR3 comprises 12 residues. DNA for the CDR3: TGCGCCAGCAGCCAAGGTCCGGCCGAACTGTTTTTT. Its translation: CASSQGPAELFF.

V gene TRBV5-6 combines with J gene TRBJ2-7; TRBD1 matches 7 bases. The V gene end was trimmed by 4 bases and the J gene end by 2 bases; junction bases not matched to a gene: 6. CDR1 SGHDT and CDR2 YYEEEE come from the germline V gene. This CDR3 is 14 amino acids long. The CDR3 DNA is TGTGCCAGCAGCCCGGACAGGTTTACCTACGAGCAGTACTTC. Translation gives CASSPDRFTYEQYF.